These T cell receptor beta chains were read from a single sample in a study of T cell repertoires in cytomegalovirus infection. Their antigens remain unidentified. One entry per CDR3 protein results from TCRdb running MiXCR on the reads. The sample holds some 350,000 distinct CDR3 sequences, 25% to 35% seen once. The sample here was cultured PBMCs, taken from culture after CMV antigen stimulation. All receptors come from a human donor in good health (CMV status not recorded). Some clones in this sample may be carry-over from other donors' samples. Both conserved end residues are part of each CDR3. A D gene is named only where the DNA matches it firmly. A clone size is listed for some rows: how often the clone was seen (once, few, many), or a class if it is expanded.

V gene	D gene	J gene	clone size	CDR3 protein	CDR3 DNA
TRBV29-1	-	TRBJ1-1	-	CSVEDPASTEAFF	TGCAGCGTTGAAGATCCAGCCTCCACTGAAGCTTTCTTT
TRBV10-3	TRBD1	TRBJ1-1	few	CAIRGQTNTEAFF	TGTGCCATCAGGGGACAGACGAACACTGAAGCTTTCTTT
TRBV7-8	-	TRBJ2-5	many	CASSLRRDRETQYF	TGTGCCAGCAGCCTCCGCAGGGATCGGGAGACCCAGTACTTC
TRBV7-8	-	TRBJ1-5	-	CASSLARWNSNQPQHF	TGTGCCAGCAGCTTAGCCCGGTGGAATTCCAATCAGCCCCAGCATTTT
TRBV6-5	TRBD2	TRBJ2-1	-	CASSLGRGLGNNEQFF	TGTGCCAGCAGTTTGGGGAGGGGCCTAGGGAACAATGAGCAGTTCTTC
TRBV19	TRBD2	TRBJ2-1	-	CSSGPSSYNEQFF	TGCTCTAGCGGGCCGAGCTCCTACAATGAGCAGTTCTTC
TRBV12-3/TRBV12-4	TRBD2	TRBJ2-1	-	CASSFQGGSSDEQFF	TGTGCCAGCAGTTTCCAGGGCGGGAGTTCGGATGAGCAGTTCTTC
TRBV20-1	TRBD2	TRBJ2-1	few	CSARSGSNDEQFF	TGCAGTGCTAGAAGCGGGAGTAACGATGAGCAGTTCTTC
TRBV12-3/TRBV12-4	-	TRBJ1-2	few	CASSLSPQTINYGYTF	TGTGCCAGCAGTTTATCTCCCCAGACGATTAACTATGGCTACACCTTC
TRBV7-2	-	TRBJ1-2	-	CASSQRLGGRDYGYTF	TGTGCCAGCAGTCAACGTCTGGGGGGAAGGGACTATGGCTACACCTTC
TRBV12-3/TRBV12-4	TRBD2	TRBJ2-5	many	CASRTGTSRQETQYF	TGTGCCAGCAGAACCGGGACTAGTCGCCAAGAGACCCAGTACTTC
TRBV7-6	-	TRBJ1-3	-	CASSFGEAISSGNTIYF	TGTGCCAGCAGCTTCGGAGAGGCAATTTCCTCTGGAAACACCATATATTTT